A single sample is the source of the 14 T cell receptor beta chains below, sequenced in a study of blood T cell repertoires in COVID-19. Sequencing was performed with immunoSEQ multiplex PCR; in TCRdb, only in-frame clones are kept and a portion is missing. The table lists roughly 200,000 clones, approximately 91% of them singletons. Sequencing was performed on peripheral blood. These receptors were collected from a man between 18 and 29 years old with active or convalescent COVID-19.

This clone was counted at least ten times. The chain combines TRBV3-1 (or the pseudogene TRBV3-2) with TRBJ1-1; D possibly corresponds to TRBD1 (6 bases). V lost 4 bases and J lost 1, with 10 bases in between. This CDR3 contains 14 residues. Germline V gene lookup returns CDR1 LGHDT and CDR2 YNNKEL (reference sequence). The CDR3 DNA reads TGTGCCAGCAGCCGTACAGGGACGAACACTGAAGCTTTCTTT. Translation: CASSRTGTNTEAFF.

The chain is built from TRBV7-2 and TRBJ1-5; 7 nucleotides match TRBD1. Per germline, CDR1 SGHTA and CDR2 FQGNSA. J was trimmed by 0 bases and V by 8 bases; bases with no gene match: 4. This CDR3 is built from 14 residues. CDR3 DNA: TGTGCCAGCTCGGGACAGTATAGCAATCAGCCCCAGCATTTT. Amino acid sequence: CASSGQYSNQPQHF.

This sequence joins TRBV29-1 and TRBJ2-2, with TRBD2 identical over 14 bases. There are 16 residues in the CDR3. The germline gives CDR1 SQVTM, CDR2 ANQGSEA. V lost 6 bases and J lost 3; bases outside the gene matches: 6. CDR3: CSVATSGREYTGELFF. The CDR3 nucleotides read TGCAGCGTAGCGACTAGCGGGAGGGAATACACCGGGGAGCTGTTTTTT.

V and J are TRBV6-1 and TRBJ2-6; no reliable D call. There are 15 residues in the CDR3. Germline assignment: CDR1 MNHNS and CDR2 SASEGT. The ends were cut back, 2 bases at V and 0 bases at J, with 5 bases in the middle. CDR3 region: CASSEHSSGANVLTF. CDR3 sequence (DNA): TGTGCCAGCAGTGAACACAGCTCTGGGGCCAACGTCCTGACTTTC.

The genes are TRBV7-3 and TRBJ2-1; 15 bases match TRBD2. The CDR3 consists of 15 residues. Germline loops: CDR1 SGHTA, CDR2 FQGTGA. V lost 5 bases to trimming and J lost 9 bases; unmatched junction nucleotides: 5. The CDR3 protein is CASSQGLAGGGEQFF. Written as DNA, the CDR3 is TGTGCCAGCAGCCAGGGACTAGCGGGAGGTGGTGAGCAGTTCTTC.

The chain couples TRBV30 to TRBJ1-3; 8 bases map to TRBD1. The CDR3 covers 16 residues. The V gene's germline CDR1 is GTSNPN and CDR2 SVGIG (reference sequence). V trimming: 0 bases; J trimming: 1 base; junction bases outside the gene matches: 5. DNA of the CDR3: TGTGCCTGGAGTGTACCCCGGACAGGGTCTGGAAACACCATATATTTT. Translation gives CAWSVPRTGSGNTIYF.

This rearrangement joins TRBV10-3 to TRBJ2-7; 12 bases are a match to TRBD1. The V and J ends lost 4 bases and 5 bases, in that order; junction bases with no gene match: 6. Germline-derived CDR1 and CDR2 are ENHRY and SYGVKD. The CDR3 is 15 amino acids. The CDR3 spells CAISARDRGLNEQYF. The CDR3 region has the DNA TGTGCCATCAGTGCACGGGACAGGGGGCTTAACGAGCAGTACTTC.

CDR3 in DNA: TGTGCCTGGAGTGCTCAGGGGGCTCAGCCCCAGCATTTT. Translation: CAWSAQGAQPQHF. This chain joins TRBV30 and TRBJ1-5; 8 nucleotides align to TRBD1. The ends lost 1 base at V and 6 bases at J; junction bases unmatched: 2. The CDR3 spans 13 residues. Germline V lookup: CDR1 GTSNPN, CDR2 SVGIG (reference sequence).

This rearrangement joins TRBV6-2 or TRBV6-3 to TRBJ2-7; D is unresolved. V was cut by 6 bases and J by 5 bases, with 11 bases left in between. This CDR3 region has 12 residues. Germline V gives CDR1 MNHEY, CDR2 SVGEGT. The CDR3 sequence: CASSLLSDEQYF. The CDR3 DNA reads TGTGCCAGCAGCCTTCTCTCAGACGAGCAGTACTTC.

The V call is TRBV15, the J call TRBJ1-2; tentatively, D is TRBD1 (5 bases). This CDR3 spans 15 amino acids. V lost 1 base and J lost 8, with 17 bases in between. The germline V gene encodes CDR1 LNHNV and CDR2 YYDKDF (reference sequence). DNA for the CDR3: TGTGCCACCAGCAGAGGGTCCCTTGGGGCGCAGGGCTACACCTTC. This encodes CATSRGSLGAQGYTF.

This chain uses TRBV2 with TRBJ2-5; D ambiguous. V lost 2 bases and J 5 bases, leaving 3 bases between the germline ends. From germline, CDR1 is SNHLY and CDR2 FYNNEI. This CDR3 has 11 residues. DNA for the CDR3: TGTGCCAGCAGTGAACTTGAGACCCAGTACTTC. Translating gives CASSELETQYF.

The V gene is TRBV5-4, the J gene TRBJ2-7; 7 bases fit TRBD1. Losses at the gene ends were 3 bases for V and 1 base for J; bases not matched to a gene: 10. This CDR3 comprises 16 residues. The V gene's germline CDR1 is SGHNT and CDR2 YYREEE (reference sequence). The CDR3 region has the DNA TGTGCCAGCAGCTCGAAAAGACAGGGACGGTCCTACGAGCAGTACTTC. It yields the protein CASSSKRQGRSYEQYF. Combining the CDR3 with reference TRBV5-4 and TRBJ2-7 gives the whole variable domain ETGVTQSPTHLIKTRGQQVTLRCSSQSGHNTVSWYQQALGQGPQFIFQYYREEENGRGNFPPRFSGLQFPNYSSELNVNALELDDSALYLCASSSKRQGRSYEQYFGPGTRLTVT.

This clone came up a few times. This sequence joins TRBV6-2 or TRBV6-3 and TRBJ2-5, with a tentative D call TRBD1 (6 bases). This CDR3 region has 15 residues. V lost 5 bases and J 6 bases, leaving 19 bases between the germline ends. Germline V gene lookup returns CDR1 MNHEY and CDR2 SVGEGT. The CDR3 nucleotides read TGTGCCAGCAGTAGGGCCGGTGGGGGCCTTAAGACCCAGTACTTC. Its translation: CASSRAGGGLKTQYF.

On this clone: Sequence at one end of the junction differs from germline and may be a read error. This sequence joins TRBV5-4 and TRBJ2-5; tentative D call: TRBD1 (6 bases). This CDR3 has 14 amino acids. CDR1 is SGHNT and CDR2 is YYREEE in the germline V gene (reference sequence). In DNA, the CDR3 is TGTGCCAGCAGCCTGGGGGCAATGCAAGGGACCCAGTACTTC. Its protein is CASSLGAMQGTQYF.